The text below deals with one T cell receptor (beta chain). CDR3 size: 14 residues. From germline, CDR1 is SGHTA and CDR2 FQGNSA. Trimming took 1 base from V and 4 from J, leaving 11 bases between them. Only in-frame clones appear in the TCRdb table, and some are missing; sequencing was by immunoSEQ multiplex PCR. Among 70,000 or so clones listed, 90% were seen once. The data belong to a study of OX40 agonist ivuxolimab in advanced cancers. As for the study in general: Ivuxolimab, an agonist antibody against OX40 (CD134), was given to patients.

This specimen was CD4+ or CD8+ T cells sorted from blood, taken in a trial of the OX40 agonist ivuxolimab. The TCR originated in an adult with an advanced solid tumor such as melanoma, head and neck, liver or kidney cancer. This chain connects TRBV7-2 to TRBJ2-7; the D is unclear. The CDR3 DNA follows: TGTGCCAGCAGCTTAGGACCCGCCATTTACGAGCAGTACTTC. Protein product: CASSLGPAIYEQYF.